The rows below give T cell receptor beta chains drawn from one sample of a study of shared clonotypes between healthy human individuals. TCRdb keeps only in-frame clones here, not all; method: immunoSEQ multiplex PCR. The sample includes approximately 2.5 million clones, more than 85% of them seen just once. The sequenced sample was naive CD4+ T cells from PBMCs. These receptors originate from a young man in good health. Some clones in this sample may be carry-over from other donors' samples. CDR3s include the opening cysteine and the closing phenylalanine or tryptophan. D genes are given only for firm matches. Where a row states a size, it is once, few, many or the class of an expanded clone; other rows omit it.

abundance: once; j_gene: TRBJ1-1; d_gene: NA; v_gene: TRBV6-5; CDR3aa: CASSYRGAGTEAFF; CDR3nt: TGTGCCAGCAGTTATAGGGGGGCGGGCACTGAAGCTTTCTTT
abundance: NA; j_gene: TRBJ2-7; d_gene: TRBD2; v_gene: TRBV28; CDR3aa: CASSTSGGAHEQYF; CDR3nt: TGTGCCAGCAGTACTAGCGGTGGAGCCCACGAGCAGTACTTC
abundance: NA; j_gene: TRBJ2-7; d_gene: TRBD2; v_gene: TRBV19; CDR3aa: CASRPTSGIYEQYF; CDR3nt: TGTGCCAGTAGGCCGACTAGCGGGATATACGAGCAGTACTTC
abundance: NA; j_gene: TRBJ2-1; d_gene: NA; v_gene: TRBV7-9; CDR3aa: CASPGGDRSYNEQFF; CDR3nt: TGTGCCAGTCCCGGCGGCGATCGCTCCTACAATGAGCAGTTCTTC
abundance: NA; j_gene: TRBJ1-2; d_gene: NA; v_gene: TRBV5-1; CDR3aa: CASSLSGSYGYTF; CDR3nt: TGCGCCAGCAGCTTGTCGGGGAGCTATGGCTACACCTTC
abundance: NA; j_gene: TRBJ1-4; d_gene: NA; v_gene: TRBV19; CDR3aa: CASRSGSATNEKLFF; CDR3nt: TGTGCCAGCCGTTCGGGATCTGCAACTAATGAAAAACTGTTTTTT
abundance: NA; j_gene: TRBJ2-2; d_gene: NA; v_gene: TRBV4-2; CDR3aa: CASSNSGRENTGELFF; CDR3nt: TGTGCCAGCAGCAACTCGGGCAGGGAGAACACCGGGGAGCTGTTTTTT
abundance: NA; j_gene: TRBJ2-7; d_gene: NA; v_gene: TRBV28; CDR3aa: CASAPPIGQRATYEQYF; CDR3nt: TGTGCCAGCGCACCCCCTATCGGACAGCGAGCAACCTACGAGCAGTACTTC
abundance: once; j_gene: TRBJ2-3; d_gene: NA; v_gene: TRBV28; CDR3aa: CASSSAGGGKDTQYF; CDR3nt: TGTGCCAGCAGTTCCGCTGGGGGCGGGAAGGATACGCAGTATTTT
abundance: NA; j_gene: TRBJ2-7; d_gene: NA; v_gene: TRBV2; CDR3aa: CASSEAVSTYEQYF; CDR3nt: TGTGCCAGCAGTGAAGCGGTTTCAACCTACGAGCAGTACTTC
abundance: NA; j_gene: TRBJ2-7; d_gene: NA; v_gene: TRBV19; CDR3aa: CASSIGGVGEQYF; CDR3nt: TGTGCCAGTAGTATAGGAGGAGTCGGCGAGCAGTACTTC
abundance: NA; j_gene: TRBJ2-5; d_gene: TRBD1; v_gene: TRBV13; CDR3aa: CASVPRGLQETQYF; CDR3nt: TGTGCCAGCGTCCCCAGGGGGCTACAAGAGACCCAGTACTTC
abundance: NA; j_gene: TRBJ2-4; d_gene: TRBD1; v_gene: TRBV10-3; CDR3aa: CAISESTGGNIQYF; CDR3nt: TGTGCCATCAGTGAGTCGACAGGGGGGAACATTCAGTACTTC
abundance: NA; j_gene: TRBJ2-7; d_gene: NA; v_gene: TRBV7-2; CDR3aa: CASSLAAQGTYEQYF; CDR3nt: TGTGCCAGCAGCTTAGCGGCCCAGGGGACCTACGAGCAGTACTTC
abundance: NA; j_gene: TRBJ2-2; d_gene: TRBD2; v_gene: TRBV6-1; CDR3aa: CASMEAGALVGINTGELFF; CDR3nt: TGTGCCAGCATGGAAGCGGGGGCCTTGGTGGGGATAAACACCGGGGAGCTGTTTTTT
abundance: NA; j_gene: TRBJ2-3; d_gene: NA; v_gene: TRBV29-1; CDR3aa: CSVEPGGTDTQYF; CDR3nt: TGCAGCGTTGAACCAGGGGGCACAGATACGCAGTATTTT
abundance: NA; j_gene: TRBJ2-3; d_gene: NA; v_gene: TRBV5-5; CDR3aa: CASSLQGSTDTQYF; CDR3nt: TGTGCCAGCAGCTTGCAGGGAAGCACAGATACGCAGTATTTT
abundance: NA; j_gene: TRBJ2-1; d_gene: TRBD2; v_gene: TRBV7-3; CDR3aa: CASSSRTSGSYEQFF; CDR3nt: TGTGCCAGCAGCTCACGGACTAGCGGGAGTTATGAGCAGTTCTTC
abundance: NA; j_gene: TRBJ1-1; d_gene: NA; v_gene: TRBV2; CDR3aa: CASSLENTEAFF; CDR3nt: TGTGCCAGCAGTCTGGAGAACACTGAAGCTTTCTTT
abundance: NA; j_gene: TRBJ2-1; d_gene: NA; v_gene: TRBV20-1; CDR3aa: CSGIYNEQFF; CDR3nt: TGCAGCGGGATTTACAATGAGCAGTTCTTC
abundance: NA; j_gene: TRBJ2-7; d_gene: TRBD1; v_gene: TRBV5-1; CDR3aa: CASSTGTGPGEQYF; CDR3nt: TGCGCCAGCAGCACCGGGACAGGGCCGGGCGAGCAGTACTTC
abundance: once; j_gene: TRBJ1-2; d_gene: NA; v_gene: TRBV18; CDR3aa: CASSLLSNYGYTF; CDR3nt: TGTGCCAGCTCCCTCCTCTCTAACTATGGCTACACCTTC
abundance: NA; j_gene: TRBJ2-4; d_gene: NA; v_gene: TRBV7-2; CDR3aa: CASSLAGTLAKNIQYF; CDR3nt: TGTGCCAGCAGCTTGGCGGGGACCCTAGCCAAAAACATTCAGTACTTC
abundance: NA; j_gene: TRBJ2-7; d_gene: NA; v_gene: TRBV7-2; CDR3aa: CASSFGGKPYEQYF; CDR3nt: TGTGCCAGCAGCTTCGGCGGCAAACCCTACGAGCAGTACTTC
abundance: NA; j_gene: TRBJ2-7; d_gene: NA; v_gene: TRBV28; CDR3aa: CASSLGTWKWYEQYF; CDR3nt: TGTGCCAGCAGCCTTGGGACATGGAAATGGTACGAGCAGTACTTC
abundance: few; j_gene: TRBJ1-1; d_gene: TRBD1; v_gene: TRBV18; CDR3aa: CASSPTGGNTEAFF; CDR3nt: TGTGCCAGCTCACCGACAGGGGGGAACACTGAAGCTTTCTTT
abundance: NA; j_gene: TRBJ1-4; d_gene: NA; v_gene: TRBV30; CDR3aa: CAWSVDGLGEKLFF; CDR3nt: TGTGCCTGGAGTGTAGATGGGTTGGGTGAAAAACTGTTTTTT
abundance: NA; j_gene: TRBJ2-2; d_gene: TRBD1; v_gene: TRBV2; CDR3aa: CASKGQASPGELFF; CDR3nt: TGTGCCAGCAAGGGACAGGCTTCCCCCGGGGAGCTGTTTTTT
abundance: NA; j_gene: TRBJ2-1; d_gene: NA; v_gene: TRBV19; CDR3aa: CASSKNPAGSRGEQFF; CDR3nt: TGTGCCAGTAGTAAGAACCCGGCAGGGTCAAGGGGTGAGCAGTTCTTC
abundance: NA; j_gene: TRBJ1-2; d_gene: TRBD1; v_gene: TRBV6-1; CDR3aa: CASRYGQDRNYGYTF; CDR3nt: TGTGCCAGCAGGTATGGACAGGATAGAAACTATGGCTACACCTTC
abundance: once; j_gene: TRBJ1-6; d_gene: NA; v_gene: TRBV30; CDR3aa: CAWSKESPLHF; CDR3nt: TGTGCCTGGAGTAAGGAGTCACCCCTCCACTTT
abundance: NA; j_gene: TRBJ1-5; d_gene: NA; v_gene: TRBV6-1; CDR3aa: CASSEGAIHQPQHF; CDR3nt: TGTGCCAGCAGTGAGGGGGCGATCCATCAGCCCCAGCATTTT
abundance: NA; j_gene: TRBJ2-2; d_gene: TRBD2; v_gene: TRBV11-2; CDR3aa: CASSPLAGANTGELFF; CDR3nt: TGTGCCAGCAGTCCTCTAGCGGGAGCGAACACCGGGGAGCTGTTTTTT
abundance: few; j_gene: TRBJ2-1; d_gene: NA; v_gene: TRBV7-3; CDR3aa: CASSLRGYNEQFF; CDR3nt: TGTGCCAGCAGCCTGAGGGGGTACAATGAGCAGTTCTTC
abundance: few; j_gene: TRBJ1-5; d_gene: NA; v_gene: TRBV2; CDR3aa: CASSRESNQPQHF; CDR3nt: TGTGCCAGCTCTCGGGAAAGCAATCAGCCCCAGCATTTT
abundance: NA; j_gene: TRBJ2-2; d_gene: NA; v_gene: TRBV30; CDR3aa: CAWTNSPGELFF; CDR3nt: TGTGCCTGGACCAATTCACCCGGGGAGCTGTTTTTT
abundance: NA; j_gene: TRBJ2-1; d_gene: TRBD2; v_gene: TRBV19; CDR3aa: CASSILGLAGYNEQFF; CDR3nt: TGTGCCAGTAGTATACTGGGACTAGCGGGATACAATGAGCAGTTCTTC
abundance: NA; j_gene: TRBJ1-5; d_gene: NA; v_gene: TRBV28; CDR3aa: CASSLWSAGFGQPQHF; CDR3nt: TGTGCCAGCAGTTTATGGAGCGCGGGTTTTGGTCAGCCCCAGCATTTT
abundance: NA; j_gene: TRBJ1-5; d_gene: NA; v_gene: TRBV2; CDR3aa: CASSQGWGNQPQHF; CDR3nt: TGTGCCAGCAGCCAAGGTTGGGGCAATCAGCCCCAGCATTTT
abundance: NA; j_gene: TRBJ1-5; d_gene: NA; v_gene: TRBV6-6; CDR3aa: CASTRQPNQPQHF; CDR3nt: TGTGCCAGCACTAGACAGCCCAATCAGCCCCAGCATTTT
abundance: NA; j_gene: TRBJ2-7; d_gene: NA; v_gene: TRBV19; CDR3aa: CASSRGAIPAYEQYF; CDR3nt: TGTGCCAGTAGCCGGGGGGCGATCCCCGCCTACGAGCAGTACTTC
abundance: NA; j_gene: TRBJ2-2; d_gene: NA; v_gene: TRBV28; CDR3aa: CASRRARPNTGELFF; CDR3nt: TGTGCCAGTCGGCGGGCCAGGCCGAACACCGGGGAGCTGTTTTTT